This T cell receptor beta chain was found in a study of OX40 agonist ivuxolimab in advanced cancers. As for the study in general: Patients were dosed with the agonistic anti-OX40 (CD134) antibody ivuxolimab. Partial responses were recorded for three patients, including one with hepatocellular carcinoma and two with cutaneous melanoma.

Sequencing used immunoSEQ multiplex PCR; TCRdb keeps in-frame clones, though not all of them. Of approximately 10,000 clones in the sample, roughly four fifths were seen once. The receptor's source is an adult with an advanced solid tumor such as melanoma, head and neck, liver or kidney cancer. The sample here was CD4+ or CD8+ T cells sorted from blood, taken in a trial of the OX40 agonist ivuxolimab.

The CDR3 DNA reads TGCAGCCCTACATATCAGGGTACGCAGTATTTT. Translating gives CSPTYQGTQYF. The chain carries TRBV29-1 and TRBJ2-3, with a tentative D call TRBD1 (5 bases). CDR3 size: 11 residues. From germline, CDR1 is SQVTM and CDR2 ANQGSEA. V lost 8 bases and J 8 bases, leaving 14 bases between the germline ends.